This T cell receptor (beta chain) is drawn from a study of T cells in localized non-small cell lung cancer. Study observations and caveats: Heterogeneity is still possible, as just one tumor region was sequenced. Clonality peaked in uninvolved adjacent lung rather than tumor.

As for this clone: Its antigen is not identified.

Germline values: CDR1 SGDLS, CDR2 YYNGEE. The CDR3 is made up of 15 amino acids. Trimming pared 0 bases from V and 9 bases from J, leaving 16 bases between. Sequencing was performed with immunoSEQ multiplex PCR; in TCRdb, only in-frame clones are kept and a portion is missing. Of about 55,000 clones listed, 75% to 90% were seen once; the top ten hold about a sixth. The input for sequencing was peripheral blood mononuclear cells, taken before any cancer treatment. The sequence was obtained from a man aged 40-75 years with stage III lung adenocarcinoma. The gene calls are TRBV9 and TRBJ2-1, with a weak D call TRBD2 (5 bases). Here the CDR3 DNA reads TGTGCCAGCAGCGTAGGTGGGCGGGTTGACGGTGAGCAGTTCTTC. Translation: CASSVGGRVDGEQFF. The full variable domain, in which reference TRBV9 and TRBJ2-1 provide the parts outside the CDR3, is DSGVTQTPKHLITATGQRVTLRCSPRSGDLSVYWYQQSLDQGLQFLIQYYNGEERAKGNILERFSAQQFPDLHSELNLSSLELGDSALYFCASSVGGRVDGEQFFGPGTRLTVL.